This passage covers 23 T cell receptor beta chains from one sample sequenced in a study of T cell responses to AZD1222 COVID-19 vaccine. The table came from immunoSEQ multiplex PCR; TCRdb's copy has only in-frame clones and leaves some out. The sample holds more than 45,000 clones, roughly 84% seen once. This specimen was peripheral blood, taken on day 0 of AZD1222 vaccination. These receptors originate from an adult in good health.

In this sample, this clone turned up once. V usage is TRBV4-3 and J usage is TRBJ1-1; perhaps TRBD1 as D (6 bases). The V gene's germline CDR1 is LGHNA and CDR2 YSLEER. The CDR3 is 15 residues long. V was pared by 0 bases and J by 10 bases, with 18 bases between. This CDR3 is CASSQDYREAVSAFF. The CDR3 nucleotides read TGCGCCAGCAGCCAAGATTACAGGGAAGCCGTATCAGCTTTCTTT.

The chain carries TRBV5-4 and TRBJ1-1; D uncertain. CDR3 length equals 12 residues. The germline CDR1 and CDR2 sequences are SGHNT and YYREEE (reference sequence). V lost 1 base and J 4 bases, leaving 5 bases between the germline ends. CDR3 nucleotides: TGTGCCAGCAGCTTGCCTTTCACTGAAGCTTTCTTT. Amino acid sequence: CASSLPFTEAFF.

The chain recombines TRBV6-5 with TRBJ1-2; D remains ambiguous. V gave up 7 bases and J gave up 0 bases, with 9 bases separating them. The germline V gene has CDR1 MNHEY and CDR2 SVGAGI. The CDR3 is 13 amino acids. CDR3 sequence reads: CASTPLTNYGYTF. Written as DNA, the CDR3 is TGTGCCAGCACCCCTCTTACTAACTATGGCTACACCTTC.

The CDR3: CATSDPSGEANTGELFF. CDR3 coding DNA: TGTGCCACCAGTGATCCTTCAGGGGAGGCGAACACCGGGGAGCTGTTTTTT. The genes are TRBV24-1 and TRBJ2-2; D is perhaps TRBD1 or TRBD2 (6 bases each). The ends were cut back, 3 bases at V and 0 bases at J, with 13 bases in the middle. The CDR3 extends over 17 amino acids. Per the germline V gene, CDR1 is KGHDR and CDR2 is SFDVKD.

This clone was observed a single time. The rearrangement uses TRBV23-1 and TRBJ1-5; unclear D gene. TRBV23-1 is labeled an ORF, and its function is uncertain. V was cut by 7 bases and J by 5 bases, with 15 bases left in between. The CDR3 contains 14 residues. DNA of the CDR3: TGCGCCAGCATCTCGCTCCCCGGGGATCAGCCCCAGCATTTT. Its translation: CASISLPGDQPQHF.

The gene calls are TRBV6-1 and TRBJ2-3, with TRBD2 identical over 15 bases. The CDR3 is made up of 17 amino acids. Trimming cost V 4 bases and J 5 bases; bases outside gene matches: 7. Germline V gene sequence: CDR1 MNHNS, CDR2 SASEGT. In DNA, the CDR3 is TGTGCCAGCAGTGCCCGGACTAGCGGGAGGGCCGAAGATACGCAGTATTTT. Translation gives CASSARTSGRAEDTQYF.

J is TRBJ1-1 and V is TRBV6-5, with 8 bases fitting TRBD1. Per germline, CDR1 MNHEY and CDR2 SVGAGI. Trimming at V came to 1 base and at J to 6 bases, leaving 7 bases not matched to a gene. The CDR3 consists of 15 residues. The CDR3 DNA reads as TGTGCCAGCAGTTACTACGACAGGGGTCCGGCTGAAGCTTTCTTT. Its translation: CASSYYDRGPAEAFF.

The rearrangement joins TRBV5-8 to TRBJ2-7; the D is unclear. CDR3 size: 13 residues. CDR1 and CDR2 (germline): SGHTS, YDEGEE. Trimming took off 1 base at V and 7 bases at J, with 12 bases between the two ends. The CDR3 reads CASSLRDGGEQYF. The CDR3 DNA sequence: TGTGCCAGCAGCTTGCGAGACGGTGGTGAGCAGTACTTC. Full variable domain (remainder filled in from reference TRBV5-8 and TRBJ2-7): EAGVTQSPTHLIKTRGQQATLRCSPISGHTSVYWYQQALGLGLQFLLWYDEGEERNRGNFPPRFSGRQFPNYSSELNVNALELEDSALYLCASSLRDGGEQYFGPGTRLTVT.

The chain joins TRBV4-1 to TRBJ2-5; 8 nucleotides align to TRBD2. V shed 1 base, J shed 6 bases, and the junction held 10 bases outside the gene matches. Per the germline V gene, CDR1 is MGHRA and CDR2 is YSYEKL. The CDR3 has 16 residues. The CDR3 is CASSQVSSGMVQTQYF. DNA for the CDR3: TGCGCCAGCAGCCAAGTGAGTAGCGGGATGGTGCAGACCCAGTACTTC.

The chain combines TRBV7-8 with TRBJ2-1, with 8 nucleotides matching TRBD2. J lost 12 bases, V lost 0 bases, and 10 bases had no gene match. Germline V CDR1 and CDR2: SGHVS, FQNEAQ. This CDR3 is 15 amino acids long. CDR3 residues: CASSLAMGLGGGQFF. DNA of the CDR3: TGTGCCAGCAGCTTAGCAATGGGACTAGGGGGAGGGCAGTTCTTC.

The rearrangement links TRBV3-1 (or the pseudogene TRBV3-2) to TRBJ2-1, with D unresolved. This CDR3 comprises 14 residues. Trimming removed 4 bases from V and 0 bases from J, with 7 bases in between. Germline V lookup: CDR1 LGHDT, CDR2 YNNKEL (reference sequence). In DNA, the CDR3 is TGTGCCAGCAGCCCGGATACCTCCTACAATGAGCAGTTCTTC. Encoded protein: CASSPDTSYNEQFF.

The chain is built from TRBV11-2 and TRBJ2-3; 7 bases align to TRBD2. V lost 4 bases, J lost 10 bases, and 5 bases stayed unmatched. In germline, CDR1 is SGHAT, CDR2 FQNNGV. CDR3 length: 12 amino acids. The chain's CDR3 is CASSSSGTAQYF. The CDR3 DNA follows: TGTGCCAGCAGCTCGAGCGGGACCGCGCAGTATTTT.

The rearrangement uses TRBV6-5 and TRBJ1-1; D is possibly TRBD1 (5 bases). V shed 5 bases and J shed 2 bases, with 9 bases lying between them. This CDR3 is built from 13 residues. Germline CDR1 reads MNHEY; CDR2 reads SVGAGI. CDR3 coding DNA: TGTGCCAGCAGTCGCCAGGGAAACACTGAAGCTTTCTTT. This sequence encodes CASSRQGNTEAFF.

J is TRBJ2-5 and V is TRBV5-4; TRBD2 matches at 7 bases. V shed 4 bases, J shed 4 bases, and the junction held 13 bases outside the gene matches. The germline gives CDR1 SGHNT, CDR2 YYREEE (reference sequence). The CDR3 has 16 residues. Here the CDR3 DNA reads TGTGCCAGCAGCGCCGCTAGCGGCACCCCCCGAGAGACCCAGTACTTC. Translation: CASSAASGTPRETQYF.

The genes are TRBV5-3 and TRBJ1-2; possibly TRBD1 for D (6 bases). TRBV5-3 is an open reading frame whose function is uncertain. With 4 bases removed from V and 3 bases from J, the gap between germline ends came to 13 bases. The CDR3 is 14 residues long. In nucleotides, the CDR3 is TGTGCCAGAAGCACACAGGGTTGTCACTATGGCTACACCTTC. It specifies CARSTQGCHYGYTF.

The chain carries TRBV5-1 and TRBJ2-7; perhaps TRBD2 as D (6 bases). V lost 4 bases to trimming and J lost 6 bases, with 20 bases between them. The CDR3 covers 15 residues. Germline V gene lookup returns CDR1 SGHRS and CDR2 YFSETQ. CDR3 sequence reads: CASSLPGGEESEQYF. The CDR3 coding sequence is TGCGCCAGCAGCCTTCCCGGAGGGGAGGAGAGCGAGCAGTACTTC.

The gene calls are TRBV7-2 and TRBJ1-4, with TRBD1 matching over 7 bases. CDR1 is SGHTA and CDR2 is FQGNSA in the germline V gene. The CDR3 covers 16 residues. V was pared by 0 bases and J by 3 bases, with 4 bases of the junction left unmatched. The CDR3 loop reads CASSLAGTVPNEKLFF. CDR3 bases: TGTGCCAGCAGCTTAGCGGGGACAGTGCCTAATGAAAAACTGTTTTTT.

The rearrangement joins TRBV7-9 to TRBJ2-5; 7 bases fit TRBD1. This CDR3 region has 16 residues. The V gene end was trimmed by 2 bases and the J gene end by 4 bases; junction bases not matched to a gene: 10. Germline CDR1 and CDR2: SEHNR and FQNEAQ (reference sequence). CDR3 DNA sequence: TGTGCCAGCAGCTTAAGGACAGGTGGCTTGGGAGAGACCCAGTACTTC. Its translation: CASSLRTGGLGETQYF.

The V and J genes are TRBV3-1 (or the pseudogene TRBV3-2) and TRBJ2-7, with D unresolved. The V and J ends lost 5 bases and 7 bases respectively, with 9 bases between them. The CDR3 is made up of 11 amino acids. Per the germline V gene, CDR1 is LGHDT and CDR2 is YNNKEL (reference sequence). The chain's CDR3 is CASSETGEQYF. The CDR3 DNA reads as TGTGCCAGCAGCGAGACGGGTGAGCAGTACTTC.

This chain uses TRBV5-4 with TRBJ2-7; 8 bases match TRBD2. Germline CDR1 SGHNT, CDR2 YYREEE (reference sequence). Losses at the gene ends were 0 bases for V and 1 base for J; bases not matched to a gene: 9. The CDR3 spans 17 residues. The CDR3 DNA follows: TGTGCCAGCAGCTTGGCCAGGGGACTAGAATTTTCCTACGAGCAGTACTTC. It encodes CASSLARGLEFSYEQYF.

This clone has a single count. This sequence joins TRBV11-2 and TRBJ2-7; D is ambiguous. Germline V gives CDR1 SGHAT, CDR2 FQNNGV. Trimming took off 3 bases at V and 2 bases at J, with 14 bases between the two ends. The length of the CDR3 is 15 residues. CDR3 sequence: CASSFHVEEAYEQYF. The DNA of the CDR3 is TGTGCCAGCAGCTTTCACGTAGAAGAAGCCTACGAGCAGTACTTC.

This chain connects TRBV7-2 to TRBJ1-1, with D unclear. V dropped 2 bases and J dropped 1 base, with 8 bases sitting between them. This CDR3 comprises 14 residues. Looked up from germline, CDR1 is SGHTA and CDR2 is FQGNSA. CDR3 coding DNA: TGTGCCAGCAGCTTATCGGTACCGAACACTGAAGCTTTCTTT. This gives the protein CASSLSVPNTEAFF.

The J gene is TRBJ1-1, the V gene TRBV3-1 (or the pseudogene TRBV3-2); TRBD1 agrees at 7 bases. This CDR3 comprises 16 residues. Germline V gene data show CDR1 as LGHDT and CDR2 as YNNKEL (reference sequence). V lost 0 bases, J lost 6 bases, and 10 bases stayed unmatched. The CDR3 sequence is CASSQDLRQGPAEAFF. The CDR3 region has the DNA TGTGCCAGCAGCCAAGATCTGAGACAGGGTCCCGCTGAAGCTTTCTTT.